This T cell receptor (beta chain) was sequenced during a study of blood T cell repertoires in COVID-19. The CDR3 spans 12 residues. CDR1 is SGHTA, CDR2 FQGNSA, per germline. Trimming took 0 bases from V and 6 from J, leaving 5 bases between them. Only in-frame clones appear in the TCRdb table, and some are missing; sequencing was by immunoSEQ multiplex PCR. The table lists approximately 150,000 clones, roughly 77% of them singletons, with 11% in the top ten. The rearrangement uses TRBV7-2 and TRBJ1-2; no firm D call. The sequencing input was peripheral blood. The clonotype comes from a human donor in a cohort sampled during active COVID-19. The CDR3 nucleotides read TGTGCCAGCAGCTTAGCGCAGGATGGCTACACCTTC. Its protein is CASSLAQDGYTF.